This TCR beta chain was obtained from a study of neoadjuvant anti-PD-1 for oral cavity cancer. There are 14 residues in the CDR3. Germline assignment: CDR1 SGHNT and CDR2 YENEEA. Trimming shortened V by 1 base and J by 7 bases, and 11 bases separated the two germline ends. TCRdb's copy holds only in-frame clones and misses some; the assay was immunoSEQ multiplex PCR. In the table there are around 5,000 clones, around 50% of which are singletons. The time point: after neoadjuvant nivolumab, at surgical resection. The sample here was tumor tissue, taken after nivolumab (anti-PD-1) treatment. This rearrangement joins TRBV11-3 to TRBJ2-1, with D possibly being TRBD2 (6 bases). This clonotype was obtained from a person aged 35-79 years with oral cavity squamous cell carcinoma. The CDR3 DNA follows: TGTGCCAGCAGCTTAGGCGCGGGATATAATGAGCAGTTCTTC. Its protein is CASSLGAGYNEQFF.